This T cell receptor (beta chain) was identified in a study of CD8+ T cells in alopecia areata. After isolation, RNA underwent reverse transcription to generate cDNA as the sequencing template. Sequencing was performed with immunoSEQ multiplex PCR; in TCRdb, only in-frame clones are kept and a portion is missing. This sample yields a few hundred thousand clones, of which more than 30% are seen a single time; 0.48% belongs to the top ten. As for this clone: A much larger clone differs from this one at a single base, so this may be a read error. In the same sample, other DNA sequences code for this CDR3.

Treatment here: oral pan-JAK inhibitor, 5-10 mg twice daily. Germline CDR1 and CDR2: SGHRS and YFSETQ. The CDR3 runs to 13 residues. V is TRBV5-1 and J is TRBJ2-7; D remains unclear. The sequencing here drew on CD4+ T cells sorted from blood, taken between weeks 30 and 35, from a patient treated with tofacitinib. This clonotype was sampled from a human donor with alopecia areata. The CDR3 loop is CASSLGSSYEQYF. The CDR3 DNA is TGTGCCAGCAGCTTGGGCAGCTCCTACGAGCAGTACTTC.